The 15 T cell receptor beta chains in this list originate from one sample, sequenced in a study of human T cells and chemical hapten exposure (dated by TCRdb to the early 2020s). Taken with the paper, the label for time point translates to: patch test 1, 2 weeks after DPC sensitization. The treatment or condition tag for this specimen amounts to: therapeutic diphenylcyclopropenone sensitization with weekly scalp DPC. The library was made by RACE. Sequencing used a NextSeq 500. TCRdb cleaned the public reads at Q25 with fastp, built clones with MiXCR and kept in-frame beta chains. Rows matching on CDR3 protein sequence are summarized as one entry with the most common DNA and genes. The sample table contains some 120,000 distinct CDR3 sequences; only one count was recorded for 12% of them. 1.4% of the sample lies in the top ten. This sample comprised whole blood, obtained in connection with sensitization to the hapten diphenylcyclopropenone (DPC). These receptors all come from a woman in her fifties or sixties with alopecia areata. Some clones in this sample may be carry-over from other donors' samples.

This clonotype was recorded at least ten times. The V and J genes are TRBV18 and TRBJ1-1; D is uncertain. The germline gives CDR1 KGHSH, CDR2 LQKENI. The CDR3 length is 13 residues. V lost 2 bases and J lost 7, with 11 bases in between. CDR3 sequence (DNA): TGTGCCAGCTCACCAGATCTGGGGATTGAAGCTTTCTTT. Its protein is CASSPDLGIEAFF. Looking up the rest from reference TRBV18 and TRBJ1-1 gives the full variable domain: NAGVMQNPRHLVRRRGQEARLRCSPMKGHSHVYWYRQLPEEGLKFMVYLQKENIIDESGMPKERFSAEFPKEGPSILRIQQVVRGDSAAYFCASSPDLGIEAFFGQGTRLTVV.

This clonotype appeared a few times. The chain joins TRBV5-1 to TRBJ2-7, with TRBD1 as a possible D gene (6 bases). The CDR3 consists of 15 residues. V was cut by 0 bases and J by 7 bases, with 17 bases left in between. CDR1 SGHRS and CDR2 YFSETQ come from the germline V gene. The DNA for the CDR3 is TGCGCCAGCAGCTTGGCCGTAACAGGGTCGAGGGAGCAGTACTTC. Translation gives CASSLAVTGSREQYF. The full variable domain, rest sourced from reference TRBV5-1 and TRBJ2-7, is KAGVTQTPRYLIKTRGQQVTLSCSPISGHRSVSWYQQTPGQGLQFLFEYFSETQRNKGNFPGRFSGRQFSNSRSEMNVSTLELGDSALYLCASSLAVTGSREQYFGPGTRLTVT.

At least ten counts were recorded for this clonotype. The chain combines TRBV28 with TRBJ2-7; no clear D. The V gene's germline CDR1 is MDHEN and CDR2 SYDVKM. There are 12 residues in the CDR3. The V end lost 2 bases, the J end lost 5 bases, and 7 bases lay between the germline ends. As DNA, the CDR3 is TGTGCCAGCAGTTTACTTAGGCACGAGCAGTACTTC. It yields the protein CASSLLRHEQYF.

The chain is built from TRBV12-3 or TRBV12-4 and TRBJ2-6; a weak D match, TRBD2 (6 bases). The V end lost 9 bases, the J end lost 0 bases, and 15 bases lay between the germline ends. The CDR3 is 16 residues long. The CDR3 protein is CASSRGGNSGANVLTF. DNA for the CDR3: TGTGCCAGTTCACGGGGAGGCAACTCTGGGGCCAACGTCCTGACTTTC.

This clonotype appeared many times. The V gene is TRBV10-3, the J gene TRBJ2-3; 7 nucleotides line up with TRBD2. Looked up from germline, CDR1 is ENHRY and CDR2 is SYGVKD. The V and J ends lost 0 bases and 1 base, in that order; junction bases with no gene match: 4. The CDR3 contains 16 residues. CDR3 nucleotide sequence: TGTGCCATCAGTGAGTCGACAAGCGGGGGCACAGATACGCAGTATTTT. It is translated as CAISESTSGGTDTQYF.

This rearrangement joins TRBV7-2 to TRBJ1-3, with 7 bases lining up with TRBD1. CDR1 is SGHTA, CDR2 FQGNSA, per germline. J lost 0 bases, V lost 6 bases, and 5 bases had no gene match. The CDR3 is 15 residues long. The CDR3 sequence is CASSWDRSSGNTIYF. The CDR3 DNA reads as TGTGCCAGCAGTTGGGACAGAAGCTCTGGAAACACCATATATTTT.

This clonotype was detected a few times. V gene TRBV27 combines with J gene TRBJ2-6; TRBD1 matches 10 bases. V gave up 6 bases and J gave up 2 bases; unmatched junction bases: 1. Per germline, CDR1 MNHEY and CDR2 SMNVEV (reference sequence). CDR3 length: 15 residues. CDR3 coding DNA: TGTGCCAGCAGGACAGGGGGCACTGGGGCCAACGTCCTGACTTTC. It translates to CASRTGGTGANVLTF.

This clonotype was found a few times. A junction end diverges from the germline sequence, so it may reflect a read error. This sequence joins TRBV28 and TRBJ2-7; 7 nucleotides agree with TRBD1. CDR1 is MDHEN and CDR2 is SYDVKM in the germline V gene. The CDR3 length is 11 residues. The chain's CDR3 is CATVFEDRTLF. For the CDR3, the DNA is TGTGCCACCGTCTTTGAGGACAGGACCCTCTTC.

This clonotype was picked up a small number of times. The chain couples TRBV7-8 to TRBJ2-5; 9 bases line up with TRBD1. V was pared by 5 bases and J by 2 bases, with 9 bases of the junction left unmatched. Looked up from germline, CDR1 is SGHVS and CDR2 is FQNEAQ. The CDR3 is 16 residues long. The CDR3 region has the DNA TGTGCCAGCAGCAGATGGACAGGGGTAAATCAAGAGACCCAGTACTTC. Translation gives CASSRWTGVNQETQYF. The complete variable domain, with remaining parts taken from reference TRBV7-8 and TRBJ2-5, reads GAGVSQSPRYKVAKRGQDVALRCDPISGHVSLFWYQQALGQGPEFLTYFQNEAQLDKSGLPSDRFFAERPEGSVSTLKIQRTQQEDSAVYLCASSRWTGVNQETQYFGPGTRLLVL.

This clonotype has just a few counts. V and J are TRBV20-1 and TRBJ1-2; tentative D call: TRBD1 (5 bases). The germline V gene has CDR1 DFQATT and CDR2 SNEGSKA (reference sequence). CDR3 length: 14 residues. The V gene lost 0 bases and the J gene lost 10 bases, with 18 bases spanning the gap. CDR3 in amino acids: CSARDNRAGRIYTF. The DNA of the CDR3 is TGCAGTGCTAGAGATAATCGGGCAGGGAGGATCTACACCTTC.

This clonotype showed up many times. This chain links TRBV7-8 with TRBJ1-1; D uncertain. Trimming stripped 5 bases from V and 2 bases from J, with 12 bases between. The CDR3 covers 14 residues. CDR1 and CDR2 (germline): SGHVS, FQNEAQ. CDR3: CASSPYARNTEAFF. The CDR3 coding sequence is TGTGCCAGCAGCCCCTATGCTCGTAACACTGAAGCTTTCTTT.

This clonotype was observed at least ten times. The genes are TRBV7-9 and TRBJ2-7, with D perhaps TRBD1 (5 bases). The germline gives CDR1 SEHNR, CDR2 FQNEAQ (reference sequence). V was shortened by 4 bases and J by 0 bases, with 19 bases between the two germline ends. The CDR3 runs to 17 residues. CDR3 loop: CASSSRPDSSSSYEQYF. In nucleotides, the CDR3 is TGTGCCAGCAGCTCAAGACCCGACAGTTCGAGCTCCTACGAGCAGTACTTC.

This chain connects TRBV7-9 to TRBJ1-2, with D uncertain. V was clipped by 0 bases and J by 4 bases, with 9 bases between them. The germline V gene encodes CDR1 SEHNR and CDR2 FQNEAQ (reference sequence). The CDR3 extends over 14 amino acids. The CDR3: CASSLANPVYGYTF. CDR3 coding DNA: TGTGCCAGCAGCTTAGCTAATCCAGTCTATGGCTACACCTTC.

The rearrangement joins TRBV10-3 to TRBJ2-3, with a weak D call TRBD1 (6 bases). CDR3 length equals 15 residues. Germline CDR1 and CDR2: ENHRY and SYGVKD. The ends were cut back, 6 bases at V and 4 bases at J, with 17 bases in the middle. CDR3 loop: CAISRSGTRADTQYF. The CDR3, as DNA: TGTGCCATCAGCCGTTCCGGGACAAGAGCAGATACGCAGTATTTT.

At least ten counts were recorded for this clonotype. The CDR3 DNA follows: TGTGCCAGCAGCTTAATGAGCGCATCCTACAATGAGCAGTTCTTC. Amino acid sequence: CASSLMSASYNEQFF. The V gene is TRBV7-2, the J gene TRBJ2-1, with no clear D. CDR1 and CDR2 from the germline V gene are SGHTA and FQGNSA. This CDR3 is built from 15 residues. Trimming removed 2 bases at V and 1 base at J, with 9 bases between.